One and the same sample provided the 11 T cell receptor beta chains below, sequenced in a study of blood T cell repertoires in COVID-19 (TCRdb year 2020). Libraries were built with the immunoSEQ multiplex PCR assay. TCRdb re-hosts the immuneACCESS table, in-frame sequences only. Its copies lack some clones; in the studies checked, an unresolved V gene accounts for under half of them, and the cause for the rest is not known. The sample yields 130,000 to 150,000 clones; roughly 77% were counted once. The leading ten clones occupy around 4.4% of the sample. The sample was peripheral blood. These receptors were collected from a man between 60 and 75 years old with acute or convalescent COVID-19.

This chain's CDR3 is CASSTGTVTDTQYF. CDR3 bases: TGCGCCAGCAGCACCGGGACAGTGACAGATACGCAGTATTTT. V and J are TRBV5-1 and TRBJ2-3; the match to TRBD1 covers 7 bases. Trimming took 4 bases from V and 3 from J; bases not matched to a gene: 5. Germline V gives CDR1 SGHRS, CDR2 YFSETQ. This CDR3 spans 14 amino acids.

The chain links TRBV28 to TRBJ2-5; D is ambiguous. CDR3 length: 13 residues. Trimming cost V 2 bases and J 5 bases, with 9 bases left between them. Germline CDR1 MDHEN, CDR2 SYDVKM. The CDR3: CASSLVIRETQYF. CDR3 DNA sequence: TGTGCCAGCAGTTTAGTGATTCGGGAGACCCAGTACTTC. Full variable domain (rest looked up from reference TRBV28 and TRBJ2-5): DVKVTQSSRYLVKRTGEKVFLECVQDMDHENMFWYRQDPGLGLRLIYFSYDVKMKEKGDIPEGYSVSREKKERFSLILESASTNQTSMYLCASSLVIRETQYFGPGTRLLVL.

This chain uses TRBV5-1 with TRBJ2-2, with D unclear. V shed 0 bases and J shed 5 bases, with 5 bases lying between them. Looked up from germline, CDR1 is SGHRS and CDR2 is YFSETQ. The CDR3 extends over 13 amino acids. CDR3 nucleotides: TGCGCCAGCAGCTTGGCTGTAACCGGGGAGCTGTTTTTT. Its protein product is CASSLAVTGELFF. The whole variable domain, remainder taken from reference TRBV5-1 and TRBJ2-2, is KAGVTQTPRYLIKTRGQQVTLSCSPISGHRSVSWYQQTPGQGLQFLFEYFSETQRNKGNFPGRFSGRQFSNSRSEMNVSTLELGDSALYLCASSLAVTGELFFGEGSRLTVL.

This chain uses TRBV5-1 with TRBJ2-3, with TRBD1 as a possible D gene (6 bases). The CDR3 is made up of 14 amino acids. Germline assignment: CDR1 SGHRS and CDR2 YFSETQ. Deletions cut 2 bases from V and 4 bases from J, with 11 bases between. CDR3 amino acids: CASSFQGIPDTQYF. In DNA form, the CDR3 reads TGCGCCAGCAGCTTTCAGGGGATTCCAGATACGCAGTATTTT.

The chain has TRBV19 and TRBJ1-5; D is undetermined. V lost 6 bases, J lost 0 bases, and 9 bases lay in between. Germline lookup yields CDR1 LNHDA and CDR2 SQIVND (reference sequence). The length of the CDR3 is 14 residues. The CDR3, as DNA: TGTGCCAGTAGCGACTATTATAGCAATCAGCCCCAGCATTTT. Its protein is CASSDYYSNQPQHF.

CDR3 amino acids: CASSTRLAGGPWYAQYF. In nucleotides, the CDR3 is TGTGCCAGTAGTACCCGACTAGCGGGAGGGCCGTGGTATGCCCAGTACTTC. The chain couples TRBV19 to TRBJ2-5; 14 bases map to TRBD2. The CDR3 is made up of 17 amino acids. In germline, CDR1 is LNHDA, CDR2 SQIVND (reference sequence). After removal of 4 bases from V and 9 bases from J, the junction contained 13 bases not matched to a gene.

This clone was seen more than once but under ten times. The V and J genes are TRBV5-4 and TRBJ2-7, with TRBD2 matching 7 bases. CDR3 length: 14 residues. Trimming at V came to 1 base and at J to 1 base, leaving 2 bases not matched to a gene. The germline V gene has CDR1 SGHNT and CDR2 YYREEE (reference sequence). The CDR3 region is CASSLYGGSYEQYF. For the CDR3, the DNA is TGTGCCAGCAGCTTGTACGGGGGGTCCTACGAGCAGTACTTC.

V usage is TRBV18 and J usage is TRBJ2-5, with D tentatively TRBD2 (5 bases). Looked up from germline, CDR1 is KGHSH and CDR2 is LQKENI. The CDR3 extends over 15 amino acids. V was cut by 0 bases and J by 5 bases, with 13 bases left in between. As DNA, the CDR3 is TGTGCCAGCTCACCACCGGGGTTAGCGACGGAGACCCAGTACTTC. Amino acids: CASSPPGLATETQYF.

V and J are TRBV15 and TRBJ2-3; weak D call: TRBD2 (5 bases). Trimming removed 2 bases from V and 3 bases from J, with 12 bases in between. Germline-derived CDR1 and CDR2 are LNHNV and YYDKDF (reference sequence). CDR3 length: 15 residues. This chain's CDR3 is CATSRTDYLTDTQYF. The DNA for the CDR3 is TGTGCCACCAGCAGAACCGACTATCTAACAGATACGCAGTATTTT.

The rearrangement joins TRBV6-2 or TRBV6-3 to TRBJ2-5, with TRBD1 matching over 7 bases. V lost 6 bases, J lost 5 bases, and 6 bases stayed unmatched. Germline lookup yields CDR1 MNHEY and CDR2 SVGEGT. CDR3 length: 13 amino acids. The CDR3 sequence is CASSPDRDETQYF. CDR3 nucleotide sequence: TGTGCCAGCAGCCCAGACAGGGATGAGACCCAGTACTTC.

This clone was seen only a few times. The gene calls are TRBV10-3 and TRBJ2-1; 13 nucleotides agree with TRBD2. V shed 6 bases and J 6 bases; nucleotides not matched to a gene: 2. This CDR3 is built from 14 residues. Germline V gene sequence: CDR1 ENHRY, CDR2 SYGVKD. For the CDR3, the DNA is TGTGCCATCAGCGGGACTAGCGGGACCAATGAGCAGTTCTTC. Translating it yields CAISGTSGTNEQFF.